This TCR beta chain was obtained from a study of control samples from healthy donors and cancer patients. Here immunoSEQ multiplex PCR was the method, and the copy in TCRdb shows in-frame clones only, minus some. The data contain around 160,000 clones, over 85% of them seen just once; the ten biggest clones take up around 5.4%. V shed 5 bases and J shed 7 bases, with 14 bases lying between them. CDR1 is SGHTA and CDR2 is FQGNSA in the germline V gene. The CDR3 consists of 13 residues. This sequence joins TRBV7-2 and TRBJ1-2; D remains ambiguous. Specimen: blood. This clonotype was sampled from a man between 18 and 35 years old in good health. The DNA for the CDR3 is TGTGCCAGCAGCCCGGAGGGATTTCCTGGCTACACCTTC. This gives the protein CASSPEGFPGYTF.